Following are 10 T cell receptor beta chains from one sample sequenced in a study of shared clonotypes between healthy human individuals (dated by TCRdb to the early 2020s). Library preparation used the immunoSEQ multiplex PCR assay. Held by TCRdb, this immuneACCESS table contains in-frame sequences only and omits some clones. Under half of the omission traces to an unresolved V gene where checked; the cause of the rest is unknown. The sample table lists more than 1.2 million clones, approximately 98.5% of them with a count of one. The top ten constitute about 0.35% of the sample. The sample was naive CD4+ T cells sorted from blood. What this sample's cell subset or site label stands for: CD45RA+ positively selected. The origin of the receptors is a man aged 25 to 45 in good health.

This clone has only one observation. This chain joins TRBV2 and TRBJ2-1; no clear D. This CDR3 is 12 amino acids long. CDR1 SNHLY and CDR2 FYNNEI come from the germline V gene. Trimming pared 3 bases from V and 8 bases from J, leaving 8 bases between. CDR3 residues: CASSEYGYEQFF. CDR3 bases: TGTGCCAGCAGTGAGTATGGTTATGAGCAGTTCTTC.

This chain connects TRBV28 to TRBJ1-4, with 7 bases that match TRBD1. CDR1 and CDR2 from the germline V gene are MDHEN and SYDVKM. The CDR3 loop spans 14 amino acids. The J segment lost 4 bases and the V segment lost 8 bases, leaving 7 bases of the junction unmatched. CDR3 bases: TGTGCCAGCCGGGGGGGACAGATTAATGAAAAACTGTTTTTT. Translated, it gives CASRGGQINEKLFF.

The rearrangement uses TRBV27 and TRBJ2-7; TRBD2 matches 12 bases. The CDR3 extends over 18 amino acids. V was pared by 2 bases and J by 0 bases, with 8 bases of the junction left unmatched. Germline CDR1 MNHEY, CDR2 SMNVEV (reference sequence). This CDR3 is CASSLLAGGPGSSYEQYF. The CDR3 nucleotides read TGTGCCAGCAGTTTACTAGCGGGAGGGCCCGGAAGCTCCTACGAGCAGTACTTC.

The V call is TRBV7-9, the J call TRBJ1-1, with unresolved D. Trimming removed 1 base at V and 8 bases at J, with 8 bases between. Germline CDR1 SEHNR, CDR2 FQNEAQ (reference sequence). The CDR3 has 12 residues. CDR3 bases: TGTGCCAGCAGCTTAGATGGGGTAGAAGCTTTCTTT. Encoded protein: CASSLDGVEAFF.

The V gene is TRBV29-1, the J gene TRBJ1-3; D unresolved. CDR1 is SQVTM, CDR2 ANQGSEA, per germline. Deletions cut 7 bases from V and 4 bases from J, with 14 bases between. CDR3 length: 13 residues. CDR3 nucleotides: TGCAGCGCGTTATCCTTGGGGGGAAACACCATATATTTT. It is translated as CSALSLGGNTIYF. Full variable domain (missing parts from reference TRBV29-1 and TRBJ1-3): SAVISQKPSRDICQRGTSLTIQCQVDSQVTMMFWYRQQPGQSLTLIATANQGSEATYESGFVIDKFPISRPNLTFSTLTVSNMSPEDSSIYLCSALSLGGNTIYFGEGSWLTVV.

The chain's CDR3 is CASSLRVAGKETQYF. CDR3 in DNA: TGTGCCAGCAGCCTCCGGGTAGCGGGAAAGGAGACCCAGTACTTC. The chain combines TRBV9 with TRBJ2-5; TRBD2 agrees at 8 bases. The germline CDR1 and CDR2 sequences are SGDLS and YYNGEE. The ends lost 4 bases at V and 5 bases at J; junction bases unmatched: 10. The CDR3 runs 15 residues.

In nucleotides, the CDR3 is TGTGCCAGCAAGGGGGGAAGGGCAGAGGCTTTCTTT. Amino acid sequence: CASKGGRAEAFF. The V call is TRBV2, the J call TRBJ1-1; tentatively, D is TRBD1 (6 bases). V was shortened by 7 bases and J by 11 bases, with 17 bases between the two germline ends. CDR1 and CDR2 from the germline V gene are SNHLY and FYNNEI. The CDR3 loop spans 12 amino acids.

The chain has TRBV5-4 and TRBJ2-2; TRBD1 matches at 8 bases. The CDR3 runs to 14 residues. The trim removed 4 bases at V and 9 bases at J, leaving 8 bases unmatched. From germline, CDR1 is SGHNT and CDR2 YYREEE (reference sequence). The CDR3 coding sequence is TGTGCCAGCAGCCCCCGGACAGGGTCAAGGGAGCTGTTTTTT. Protein sequence: CASSPRTGSRELFF.

The V call is TRBV4-1, the J call TRBJ1-2; 7 bases align to TRBD1. With 6 bases clipped from V and 3 bases from J, the junction kept 7 bases outside the gene matches. This CDR3 is built from 14 residues. Germline-derived CDR1 and CDR2 are MGHRA and YSYEKL. CDR3 loop: CASSDTGAHYGYTF. In nucleotides, the CDR3 is TGCGCCAGCAGTGATACAGGGGCGCACTATGGCTACACCTTC.

The gene calls are TRBV29-1 and TRBJ2-1; D not resolved. Between the trimmed V and J ends, which lost 5 bases and 0 bases, there was a span of 11 bases. Per the germline V gene, CDR1 is SQVTM and CDR2 is ANQGSEA. The CDR3 runs 14 residues. The DNA for the CDR3 is TGCAGCGTTCGGTCTTCCCGCTCCTACAATGAGCAGTTCTTC. It encodes CSVRSSRSYNEQFF.